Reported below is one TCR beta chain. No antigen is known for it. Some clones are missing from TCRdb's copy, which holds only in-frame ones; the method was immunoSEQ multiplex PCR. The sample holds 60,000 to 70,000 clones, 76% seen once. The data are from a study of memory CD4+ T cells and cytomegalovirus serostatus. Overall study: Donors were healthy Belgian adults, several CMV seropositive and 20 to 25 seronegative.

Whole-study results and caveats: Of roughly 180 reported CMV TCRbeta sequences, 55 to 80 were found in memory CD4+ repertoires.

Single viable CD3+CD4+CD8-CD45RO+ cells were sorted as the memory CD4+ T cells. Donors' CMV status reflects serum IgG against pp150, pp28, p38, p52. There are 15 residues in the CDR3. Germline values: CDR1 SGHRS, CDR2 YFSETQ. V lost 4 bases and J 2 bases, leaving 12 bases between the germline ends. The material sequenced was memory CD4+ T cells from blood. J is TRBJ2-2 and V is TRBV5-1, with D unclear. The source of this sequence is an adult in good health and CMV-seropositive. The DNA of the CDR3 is TGCGCCAGCAGCCCCACGTCCAAAAACACCGGGGAGCTGTTTTTT. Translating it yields CASSPTSKNTGELFF.